This entry lists 30 T cell receptor beta chains sequenced from one sample in a study of early T cells in non-severe SARS-CoV-2 infection. Using its own MiXCR run on the 5' RACE reads, TCRdb lists one record per CDR3 protein. The sample holds 25,000 to 30,000 distinct CDR3 sequences, approximately 6.6% seen once. Specimen: whole blood, collected at baseline. These TCRs come from an adult who was a healthcare worker with PCR-confirmed SARS-CoV-2 infection or an uninfected control (not recorded which).

The sample holds many counts of this clonotype. The V and J genes are TRBV3-1 and TRBJ2-1; 8 bases match TRBD1. The trim removed 6 bases at V and 4 bases at J, leaving 8 bases unmatched. Looked up from germline, CDR1 is LGHDT and CDR2 is YNNKEL (reference sequence). CDR3 length equals 15 residues. Here the CDR3 reads CASSRQTGAYNEQFF. CDR3 DNA: TGTGCCAGCAGTCGCCAGACAGGGGCATACAATGAGCAGTTCTTC.

This clonotype was seen repeatedly, ten times or more. This CDR3 is CASGGAGAANYGYTF. Here the CDR3 DNA reads TGTGCCAGCGGAGGTGCGGGGGCGGCCAACTATGGCTACACCTTC. V and J are TRBV6-5 and TRBJ1-2; D is perhaps TRBD1 (6 bases). Trimming shortened V by 8 bases and J by 2 bases, and 18 bases separated the two germline ends. Germline CDR1 is MNHEY and CDR2 is SVGAGI. The CDR3 loop spans 15 amino acids.

The genes are TRBV6-5 and TRBJ2-7; no reliable D call. CDR3 length equals 15 residues. Trimming cost V 7 bases and J 0 bases, with 16 bases left between them. The V gene's germline CDR1 is MNHEY and CDR2 SVGAGI. In DNA, the CDR3 is TGTGCCAGCAAAAGTAGTCAACTCAGCTCCTACGAGCAGTACTTC. It translates to CASKSSQLSSYEQYF.

This clonotype was observed many times. The chain recombines TRBV6-2 or TRBV6-3 with TRBJ2-1; 10 bases match TRBD1. Germline trimming cut 6 bases from V and 8 bases from J; bases unmatched to any gene: 10. Germline V CDR1 and CDR2: MNHEY, SVGEGT. The CDR3 is 15 residues long. The CDR3: CASSLTAGTGDEQFF. In DNA, the CDR3 is TGTGCCAGCAGCCTAACGGCCGGGACAGGGGATGAGCAGTTCTTC.

V gene TRBV27 combines with J gene TRBJ1-1; D is ambiguous. CDR3 size: 14 residues. Germline CDR1 MNHEY, CDR2 SMNVEV (reference sequence). Trimming cost V 5 bases and J 9 bases, with 19 bases left between them. CDR3 loop: CASSPTPWQRQAFF. The CDR3 nucleotides are TGTGCCAGCAGTCCCACTCCCTGGCAACGTCAAGCTTTCTTT.

At least ten counts were recorded for this clonotype. This rearrangement joins TRBV28 to TRBJ1-1; D perhaps matches TRBD1 (6 bases). The CDR3 has 13 residues. Germline V CDR1 and CDR2: MDHEN, SYDVKM. The germline V and J ends were trimmed by 2 bases and 7 bases, with 11 bases remaining between them. In DNA form, the CDR3 reads TGTGCCAGCAGTTTAGGGCAGGGGCTTGAAGCTTTCTTT. Translated: CASSLGQGLEAFF. Full variable domain (outside the CDR3, taken from reference TRBV28 and TRBJ1-1): DVKVTQSSRYLVKRTGEKVFLECVQDMDHENMFWYRQDPGLGLRLIYFSYDVKMKEKGDIPEGYSVSREKKERFSLILESASTNQTSMYLCASSLGQGLEAFFGQGTRLTVV.

This clonotype was observed at least ten times. The rearrangement links TRBV11-2 to TRBJ2-5; no clear D gene. V lost 3 bases and J lost 4, with 18 bases in between. Germline V gives CDR1 SGHAT, CDR2 FQNNGV. This CDR3 contains 16 residues. The CDR3 loop reads CASSFTSGPGVETQYF. CDR3 DNA sequence: TGTGCCAGCAGCTTTACCTCCGGACCTGGGGTAGAGACCCAGTACTTC. Looking up the rest from reference TRBV11-2 and TRBJ2-5 gives the full variable domain: EAGVAQSPRYKIIEKRQSVAFWCNPISGHATLYWYQQILGQGPKLLIQFQNNGVVDDSQLPKDRFSAERLKGVDSTLKIQPAKLEDSAVYLCASSFTSGPGVETQYFGPGTRLLVL.

This clonotype was found a few times. This chain uses TRBV7-9 with TRBJ1-5; unclear D gene. V lost 1 base and J 10 bases, leaving 8 bases between the germline ends. There are 12 residues in the CDR3. Looked up from germline, CDR1 is SEHNR and CDR2 is FQNEAQ (reference sequence). Written as DNA, the CDR3 is TGTGCCAGCAGCTTAGAAACCTCACCCCAGCATTTT. This sequence encodes CASSLETSPQHF.

A note on this clonotype: This may be a read error: a much more frequent sequence differs by one nucleotide. The chain is built from TRBV3-1 and TRBJ2-1, with D unresolved. There are 14 residues in the CDR3. Germline-derived CDR1 and CDR2 are LGHDT and YNNKEL (reference sequence). The CDR3 loop reads CTSSLGAAYNEQFF. In nucleotides, the CDR3 is TGTACCAGCAGCCTTGGTGCGGCCTACAATGAGCAGTTCTTC.

The sample holds many counts of this clonotype. CDR3 loop: CASRVRVWETQYF. Here the CDR3 DNA reads TGTGCCAGCAGGGTGAGGGTATGGGAGACCCAGTACTTC. This chain joins TRBV6-1 and TRBJ2-5, with a weak D call TRBD2 (5 bases). Trimming took off 6 bases at V and 5 bases at J, with 13 bases between the two ends. The length of the CDR3 is 13 residues. CDR1 is MNHNS and CDR2 is SASEGT in the germline V gene.

This clonotype was detected many times. The chain employs TRBV20-1 and TRBJ2-3, with 8 bases matching TRBD1. Germline V gene sequence: CDR1 DFQATT, CDR2 SNEGSKA (reference sequence). This CDR3 region has 15 residues. Trimming took 5 bases from V and 4 from J; bases not matched to a gene: 11. For the CDR3, the DNA is TGCAGTGCTCCTAGGACAGGGTCGTCCGCAGATACGCAGTATTTT. Translation: CSAPRTGSSADTQYF.

This clonotype was recorded many times. The genes are TRBV12-3 or TRBV12-4 and TRBJ1-5; 7 positions match TRBD1. After removal of 3 bases from V and 5 bases from J, the junction contained 1 base not matched to a gene. The CDR3 runs 13 residues. The CDR3 DNA reads as TGTGCCAGCAGTTTTACAGGGGATCAGCCCCAGCATTTT. Amino acids: CASSFTGDQPQHF.

This clonotype has a count of ten or more. The chain combines TRBV10-2 with TRBJ2-7; D gene uncertain. V shed 0 bases and J shed 0 bases, with 9 bases lying between them. The CDR3 runs 15 residues. In germline, CDR1 is WSHSY, CDR2 SAAADI. The CDR3 bases are TGCGCCAGCAGTGAGTCGTGGGGAAGCTCCTACGAGCAGTACTTC. Translation: CASSESWGSSYEQYF.

This clonotype has a count of ten or more. The V gene is TRBV12-3 or TRBV12-4, the J gene TRBJ2-5; 8 nucleotides match TRBD1. This CDR3 is 15 amino acids long. Unmatched junction bases numbered 6, after V lost 4 bases and J lost 2 bases. The CDR3 DNA follows: TGTGCCAGCAGTTCTCCGGGACAGGCACAAGAGACCCAGTACTTC. As protein: CASSSPGQAQETQYF.

This clonotype was observed at least ten times. The rearrangement uses TRBV7-2 and TRBJ2-7; D is unresolved. V was shortened by 1 base and J by 6 bases, with 10 bases between the two germline ends. This CDR3 contains 13 residues. CDR1 is SGHTA and CDR2 is FQGNSA in the germline V gene. The CDR3 DNA follows: TGTGCCAGCAGCTTAGGGCCAAAAAGCGAGCAGTACTTC. Residues: CASSLGPKSEQYF.

This clonotype was seen ten or more times. This sequence joins TRBV20-1 and TRBJ1-2; no firm D call. Germline lookup yields CDR1 DFQATT and CDR2 SNEGSKA (reference sequence). The CDR3 length is 14 residues. The V and J ends lost 6 bases and 5 bases respectively, with 19 bases between them. As DNA, the CDR3 is TGCAGTGCGAGCCCTTCAACGGCAAAGTATGGCTACACCTTC. Protein: CSASPSTAKYGYTF.

This clonotype showed up just once. A much bigger clone sits one base away, suggesting this may be a read error. This chain links TRBV7-9 with TRBJ2-1; TRBD2 aligns across 8 bases. The CDR3 runs 14 residues. Germline lookup yields CDR1 SEHNR and CDR2 FQNEAQ (reference sequence). V was clipped by 3 bases and J by 7 bases; unmatched bases: 5. The chain's CDR3 is CASSFFRLANEQFF. The CDR3 bases are TGTGCCAGCAGCTTCTTTAGACTAGCGAATGAGCAGTTCTTC.

This clonotype was counted ten times or more. This chain uses TRBV11-2 with TRBJ2-2; D is unclear. CDR1 SGHAT and CDR2 FQNNGV come from the germline V gene. This CDR3 has 18 residues. Trimming took 2 bases from V and 0 from J, leaving 16 bases between them. The DNA for the CDR3 is TGTGCCAGCAGCTTAATGCTCTACTCCATCGCGAACACCGGGGAGCTGTTTTTT. It codes for CASSLMLYSIANTGELFF.

The chain has TRBV7-2 and TRBJ2-1; possibly TRBD2 for D (7 bases). The CDR3 spans 15 residues. V gave up 5 bases and J gave up 9 bases, with 20 bases separating them. Per germline, CDR1 SGHTA and CDR2 FQGNSA. Here the CDR3 DNA reads TGTGCCAGCAGCACCCACCCCGGGGGGCCATCTGAGCAGTTCTTC. Translating it yields CASSTHPGGPSEQFF. Full variable domain (remainder filled in from reference TRBV7-2 and TRBJ2-1): GAGVSQSPSNKVTEKGKDVELRCDPISGHTALYWYRQSLGQGLEFLIYFQGNSAPDKSGLPSDRFSAERTGGSVSTLTIQRTQQEDSAVYLCASSTHPGGPSEQFFGPGTRLTVL.

The chain recombines TRBV5-4 with TRBJ2-3, with a possible D match to TRBD1 (5 bases). The CDR3 extends over 13 amino acids. Deletions cut 6 bases from V and 1 base from J, with 9 bases between. Germline CDR1 and CDR2: SGHNT and YYREEE (reference sequence). CDR3 amino acids: CASILQGTDTQYF. The CDR3 DNA sequence: TGTGCCAGCATCCTACAGGGCACAGATACGCAGTATTTT. Supplemented by reference TRBV5-4 and TRBJ2-3, the full variable domain reads ETGVTQSPTHLIKTRGQQVTLRCSSQSGHNTVSWYQQALGQGPQFIFQYYREEENGRGNFPPRFSGLQFPNYSSELNVNALELDDSALYLCASILQGTDTQYFGPGTRLTVL.

This clonotype has ten or more counts. The V call is TRBV9, the J call TRBJ2-7; 8 bases match TRBD2. CDR3 length: 15 residues. V was clipped by 0 bases and J by 4 bases; unmatched bases: 6. Germline values: CDR1 SGDLS, CDR2 YYNGEE. CDR3 in DNA: TGTGCCAGCAGCGTAGGATTAGCGGGGCCGTACGAGCAGTACTTC. Translation: CASSVGLAGPYEQYF.

There are many counts of this clonotype. This chain joins TRBV30 and TRBJ2-1; 8 nucleotides align to TRBD1. The ends lost 2 bases at V and 4 bases at J; junction bases unmatched: 7. Germline V gene data show CDR1 as GTSNPN and CDR2 as SVGIG (reference sequence). The length of the CDR3 is 15 residues. CDR3 residues: CAWSPPRTGYNEQFF. The CDR3 nucleotides read TGTGCCTGGAGTCCCCCACGGACAGGGTACAATGAGCAGTTCTTC. Using reference TRBV30 and TRBJ2-1 for the parts outside the CDR3, the full variable domain is SQTIHQWPATLVQPVGSPLSLECTVEGTSNPNLYWYRQAAGRGLQLLFYSVGIGQISSEVPQNLSASRPQDRQFILSSKKLLLSDSGFYLCAWSPPRTGYNEQFFGPGTRLTVL.

The chain has TRBV20-1 and TRBJ1-5; D call uncertain. The V and J ends lost 0 bases and 4 bases respectively, with 19 bases between them. This CDR3 is 17 amino acids long. Germline V gene lookup returns CDR1 DFQATT and CDR2 SNEGSKA (reference sequence). The CDR3, as DNA: TGCAGTGCTAGAGATTCCAGCTCACAGCACCCTAATCAGCCCCAGCATTTT. It is translated as CSARDSSSQHPNQPQHF.

This clonotype was recorded at least ten times. The gene calls are TRBV2 and TRBJ2-1, with 7 bases fitting TRBD2. Germline CDR1 SNHLY, CDR2 FYNNEI. This CDR3 region has 14 residues. The V segment lost 6 bases and the J segment 1 base; nucleotides outside the gene matches: 3. CDR3 sequence reads: CASSLGGSYNEQFF. CDR3 nucleotides: TGTGCCAGCAGCCTCGGGGGGTCCTACAATGAGCAGTTCTTC.

Concerning this clonotype: A much larger clone differs by one base, so this may be a read error. J is TRBJ2-1 and V is TRBV28; 12 bases agree with TRBD2. Germline CDR1 reads MDHEN; CDR2 reads SYDVKM. This CDR3 is built from 15 residues. The CDR3 DNA reads TGTGTCAGCAGCTCCGGACTAGCGGGAATATTTGAGCAGTTCTTC. It codes for CVSSSGLAGIFEQFF.

There are many counts of this clonotype. The chain carries TRBV20-1 and TRBJ2-1; D not resolved. V lost 0 bases to trimming and J lost 12 bases, with 12 bases between them. The germline gives CDR1 DFQATT, CDR2 SNEGSKA (reference sequence). The CDR3 runs to 12 residues. CDR3 coding DNA: TGCAGTGCTAGAGATCTTGGCGCCGGGCAGTTCTTC. It is translated as CSARDLGAGQFF.

V gene TRBV20-1 combines with J gene TRBJ2-5; 13 bases agree with TRBD2. The CDR3 spans 14 residues. V trimming: 4 bases; J trimming: 5 bases; junction bases outside the gene matches: 4. From germline, CDR1 is DFQATT and CDR2 SNEGSKA (reference sequence). The CDR3 DNA reads TGCAGTGCTACGGGACTAGCGGGGTTCGAGACCCAGTACTTC. This codes for CSATGLAGFETQYF.

A word on this clonotype: A single base separates this from a much larger clone, so it may be a read error. The V gene is TRBV7-9, the J gene TRBJ2-5; 12 bases line up with TRBD2. The germline V gene encodes CDR1 SEHNR and CDR2 FQNEAQ (reference sequence). V gave up 0 bases and J gave up 5 bases; unmatched junction bases: 4. This CDR3 has 16 residues. CDR3 loop: CASSLALTSGSETQYF. The DNA for the CDR3 is TGTGCCAGCAGCTTAGCGCTGACTAGCGGGAGTGAGACCCAGTACTTC.

There are many counts of this clonotype. One junction end does not reproduce the germline sequence, and a read error may be involved. The rearrangement uses TRBV7-7 and TRBJ2-1; 7 positions agree with TRBD2. Germline CDR1 and CDR2: SSHAT and FNYEAQ (reference sequence). This CDR3 comprises 15 residues. CDR3 nucleotide sequence: TGTGCTAGCAGCCCCCACCAGCGGGACTGTAATGAGCAGTTCTTC. Protein: CASSPHQRDCNEQFF.

This clonotype was counted ten times or more. CDR3 sequence reads: CASSLLAGAYNEQFF. CDR3 DNA: TGCGCCAGCAGCTTGTTAGCGGGCGCTTACAATGAGCAGTTCTTC. The J gene is TRBJ2-1, the V gene TRBV5-1, with 7 bases aligning to TRBD2. This CDR3 region has 15 residues. CDR1 is SGHRS, CDR2 YFSETQ, per germline. The junction had 5 bases not matched to a gene; V was cut back by 1 base and J by 4 bases. Variable domain in full (rest from reference TRBV5-1 and TRBJ2-1): KAGVTQTPRYLIKTRGQQVTLSCSPISGHRSVSWYQQTPGQGLQFLFEYFSETQRNKGNFPGRFSGRQFSNSRSEMNVSTLELGDSALYLCASSLLAGAYNEQFFGPGTRLTVL.